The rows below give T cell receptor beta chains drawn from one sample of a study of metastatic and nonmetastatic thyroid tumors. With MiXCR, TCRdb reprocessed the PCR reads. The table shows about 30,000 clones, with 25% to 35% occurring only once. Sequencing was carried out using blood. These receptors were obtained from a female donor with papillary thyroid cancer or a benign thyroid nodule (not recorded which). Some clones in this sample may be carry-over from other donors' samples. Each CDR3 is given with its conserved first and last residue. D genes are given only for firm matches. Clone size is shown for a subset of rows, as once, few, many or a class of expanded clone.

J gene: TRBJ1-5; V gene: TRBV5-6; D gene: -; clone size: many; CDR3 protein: CASSFRGSNQPQHF; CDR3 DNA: TGTGCCAGCAGCTTCAGGGGCAGCAATCAGCCCCAGCATTTT
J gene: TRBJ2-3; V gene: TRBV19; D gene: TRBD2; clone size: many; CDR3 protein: CASSIVTSGTDTQYF; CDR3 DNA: TGTGCCAGTAGTATAGTGACTAGCGGCACAGATACGCAGTATTTT
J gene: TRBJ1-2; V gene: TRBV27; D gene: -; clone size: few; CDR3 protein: CASSREGNYGYTF; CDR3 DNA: TGTGCCAGCAGCCGGGAGGGTAACTATGGCTACACCTTC
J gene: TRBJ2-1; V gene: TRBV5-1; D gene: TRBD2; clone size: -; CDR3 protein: CASSDTGTILYNEQFF; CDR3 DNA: TGCGCCAGCAGTGACACCGGGACTATACTTTACAATGAGCAGTTCTTC
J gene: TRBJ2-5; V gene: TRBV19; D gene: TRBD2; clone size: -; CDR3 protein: CASSIHRASGRSETQYF; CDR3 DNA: TGTGCCAGTAGTATCCACCGGGCTAGCGGGAGATCAGAGACCCAGTACTTC
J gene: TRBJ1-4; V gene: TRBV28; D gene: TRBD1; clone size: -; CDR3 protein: CASSQLAGTGLFF; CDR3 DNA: TGTGCCAGCAGTCAGTTGGCCGGGACAGGTTTGTTTTTT
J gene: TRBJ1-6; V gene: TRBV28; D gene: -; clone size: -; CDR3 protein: CASERRGDSPRHF; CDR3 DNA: TGTGCCAGCGAGAGGAGGGGGGATTCACCCCGCCACTTT
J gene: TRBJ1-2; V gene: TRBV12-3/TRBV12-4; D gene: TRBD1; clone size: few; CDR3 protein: CASSPSGQGAAGYTF; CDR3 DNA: TGTGCCAGCAGTCCCTCAGGACAGGGGGCGGCTGGCTACACCTTC
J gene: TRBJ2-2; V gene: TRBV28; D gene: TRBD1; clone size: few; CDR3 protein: CASSFLDRGPTGELFF; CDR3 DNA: TGTGCCAGCAGTTTCCTTGACAGGGGCCCCACCGGGGAGCTGTTTTTT
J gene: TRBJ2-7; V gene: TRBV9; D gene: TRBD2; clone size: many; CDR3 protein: CASSEATSGNYEQYF; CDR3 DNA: TGTGCCAGCAGCGAAGCGACTAGCGGGAACTACGAGCAGTACTTC
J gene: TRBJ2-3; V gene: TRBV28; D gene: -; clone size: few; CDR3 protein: CASRAFGTQYF; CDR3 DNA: TGTGCCAGCAGGGCGTTTGGTACGCAGTATTTT
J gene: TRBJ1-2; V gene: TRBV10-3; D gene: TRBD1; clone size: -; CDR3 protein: CAISLGQATNYGYTF; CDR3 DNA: TGTGCCATCAGCTTAGGACAGGCGACTAACTATGGCTACACCTTC
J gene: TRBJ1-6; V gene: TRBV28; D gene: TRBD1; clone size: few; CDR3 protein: CASSYQPDRGWNSPLHF; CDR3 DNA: TGTGCCAGCAGTTACCAACCGGACAGGGGGTGGAATTCACCCCTCCACTTT
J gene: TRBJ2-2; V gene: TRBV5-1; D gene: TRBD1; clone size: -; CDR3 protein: CASSRTGTAGELFF; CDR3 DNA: TGCGCCAGCAGCCGGACAGGGACGGCCGGGGAGCTGTTTTTT
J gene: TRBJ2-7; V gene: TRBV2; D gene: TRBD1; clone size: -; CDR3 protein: CASVLSTGNRYEQYF; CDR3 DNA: TGTGCCAGCGTCCTATCGACAGGGAATAGATACGAGCAGTACTTC
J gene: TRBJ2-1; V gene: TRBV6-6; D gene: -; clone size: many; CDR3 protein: CASSYSVRAQAPNEQFF; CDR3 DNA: TGTGCCAGCAGTTACTCTGTCCGGGCCCAAGCCCCAAATGAGCAGTTCTTC
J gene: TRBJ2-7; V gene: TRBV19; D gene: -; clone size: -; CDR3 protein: CASSTNREYF; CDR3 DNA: TGTGCCAGTAGTACTAACCGGGAGTACTTC
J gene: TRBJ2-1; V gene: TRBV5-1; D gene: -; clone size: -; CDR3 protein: CASSLVGSNSYNEQFF; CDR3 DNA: TGCGCCAGCAGCTTGGTAGGATCGAATTCCTACAATGAGCAGTTCTTC
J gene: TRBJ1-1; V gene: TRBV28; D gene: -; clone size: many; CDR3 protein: CASRYSGEGTEAFF; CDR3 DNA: TGTGCCAGCAGGTACTCAGGGGAGGGCACTGAAGCTTTCTTT
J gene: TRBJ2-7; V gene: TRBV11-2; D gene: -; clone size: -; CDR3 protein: CASSPGLGDYEQYF; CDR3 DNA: TGTGCCAGCAGCCCGGGCCTGGGAGACTACGAGCAGTACTTC
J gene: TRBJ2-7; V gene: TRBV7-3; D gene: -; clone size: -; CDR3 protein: CASSLEGGTGYEQYF; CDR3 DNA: TGTGCCAGCAGCTTAGAGGGAGGAACAGGGTACGAGCAGTACTTC
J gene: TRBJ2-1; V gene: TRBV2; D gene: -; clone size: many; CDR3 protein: CASSEGLDSYNEQFF; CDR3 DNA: TGTGCCAGCAGTGAAGGGCTTGACTCCTACAATGAGCAGTTCTTC
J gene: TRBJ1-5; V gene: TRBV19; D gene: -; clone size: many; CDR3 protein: CASKNGIHSNQPQHF; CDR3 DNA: TGTGCCAGTAAAAACGGCATTCATAGCAATCAGCCCCAGCATTTT
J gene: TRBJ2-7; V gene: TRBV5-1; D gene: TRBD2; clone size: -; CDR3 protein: CASSLAGGRGEQYF; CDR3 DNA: TGCGCCAGCAGTCTAGCGGGAGGGCGAGGCGAGCAGTACTTC
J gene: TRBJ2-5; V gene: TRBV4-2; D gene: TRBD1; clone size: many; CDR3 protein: CASSQLDRGQETQYF; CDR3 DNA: TGTGCCAGCAGCCAATTGGACAGGGGGCAGGAGACCCAGTACTTC
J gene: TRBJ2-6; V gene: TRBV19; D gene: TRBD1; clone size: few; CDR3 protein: CASSQDRRWANVLTF; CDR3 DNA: TGTGCCAGTAGTCAGGACAGGAGGTGGGCCAACGTCCTGACTTTC
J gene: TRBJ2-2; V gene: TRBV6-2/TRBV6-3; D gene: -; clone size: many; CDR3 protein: CASSYGRESTGELFF; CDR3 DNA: TGTGCCAGCAGTTACGGCAGGGAGAGCACCGGGGAGCTGTTTTTT
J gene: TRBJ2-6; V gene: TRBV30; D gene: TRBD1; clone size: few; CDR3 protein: CAWRAWDRGSGANVLTF; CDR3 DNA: TGTGCCTGGAGAGCGTGGGACAGGGGAAGTGGGGCCAACGTCCTGACTTTC
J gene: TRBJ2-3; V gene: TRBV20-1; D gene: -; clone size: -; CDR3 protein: CSAEDSTRGRDTQYF; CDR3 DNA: TGCAGTGCTGAAGATAGTACCCGGGGGAGAGATACGCAGTATTTT
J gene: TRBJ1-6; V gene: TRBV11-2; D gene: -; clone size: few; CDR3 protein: CASSLAGQSHSPLHF; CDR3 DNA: TGTGCCAGCAGCTTAGCAGGCCAGTCTCACTCACCCCTCCACTTT
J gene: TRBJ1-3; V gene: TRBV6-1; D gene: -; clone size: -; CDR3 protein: CASRRAGGNTIYF; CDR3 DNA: TGTGCCAGCAGGAGGGCTGGAGGAAACACCATATATTTT
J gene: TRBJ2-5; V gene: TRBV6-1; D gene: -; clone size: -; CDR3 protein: CASSRAPKETQYF; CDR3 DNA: TGTGCCAGCAGCCGGGCCCCAAAAGAGACCCAGTACTTC
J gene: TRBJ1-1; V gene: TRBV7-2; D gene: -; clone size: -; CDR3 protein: CASSSRGAETEAFF; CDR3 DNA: TGTGCCAGCAGTTCCAGGGGCGCGGAGACTGAAGCTTTCTTT